This entry lists 25 T cell receptor beta chains sequenced from one sample in a study of blood T cell repertoires in COVID-19. The data were produced by immunoSEQ multiplex PCR, yet TCRdb's version contains in-frame clones alone and is incomplete. The table records roughly 100,000 clones, approximately 91% of them present only once. The sequenced sample consisted of peripheral blood. These receptors were taken from a man younger than 35 with acute or convalescent COVID-19.

Only a few counts were recorded for this clone. This chain connects TRBV29-1 to TRBJ1-2; a weak D match, TRBD1 (6 bases). CDR3 size: 10 residues. Germline lookup yields CDR1 SQVTM and CDR2 ANQGSEA. Trimming took 3 bases from V and 7 from J, leaving 6 bases between them. The CDR3 region is CSVDRGGYTF. The CDR3 DNA follows: TGCAGCGTTGACAGGGGTGGCTACACCTTC. The complete variable domain, with remaining parts taken from reference TRBV29-1 and TRBJ1-2, reads SAVISQKPSRDICQRGTSLTIQCQVDSQVTMMFWYRQQPGQSLTLIATANQGSEATYESGFVIDKFPISRPNLTFSTLTVSNMSPEDSSIYLCSVDRGGYTFGSGTRLTVV.

This clone was counted only a few times. The V and J genes are TRBV7-8 and TRBJ1-5, with 7 nucleotides matching TRBD1. V shed 4 bases, J shed 7 bases, and the junction held 10 bases outside the gene matches. CDR3 size: 15 residues. CDR1 is SGHVS, CDR2 FQNEAQ, per germline. CDR3 coding DNA: TGTGCCAGCAGCTCAACAGGGGCCTCGGGGCAGCCCCAGCATTTT. It codes for CASSSTGASGQPQHF.

The chain recombines TRBV6-5 with TRBJ1-2, with 7 bases lining up with TRBD1. The ends lost 6 bases at V and 5 bases at J; junction bases unmatched: 12. Germline values: CDR1 MNHEY, CDR2 SVGAGI. The CDR3 is 15 amino acids. The CDR3 loop reads CASRLQGTVRYGYTF. The CDR3 bases are TGTGCCAGCAGATTACAGGGGACGGTTAGATATGGCTACACCTTC.

The genes are TRBV11-3 and TRBJ2-7; 9 nucleotides agree with TRBD1. Germline CDR1 and CDR2: SGHNT and YENEEA. Germline trimming cut 5 bases from V and 2 bases from J; bases unmatched to any gene: 7. The CDR3 spans 15 residues. The DNA for the CDR3 is TGTGCCAGCAGCCCGACACAGGGGGCGACCTACGAGCAGTACTTC. Translated, it gives CASSPTQGATYEQYF.

The rearrangement uses TRBV9 and TRBJ2-7; 8 bases line up with TRBD2. The trim removed 4 bases at V and 0 bases at J, leaving 12 bases unmatched. This CDR3 has 17 residues. Germline V CDR1 and CDR2: SGDLS, YYNGEE. The CDR3 DNA is TGTGCCAGCAGCCTTCGGACTAGCCCGTCGGGCTCCTACGAGCAGTACTTC. It codes for CASSLRTSPSGSYEQYF.

CDR3 amino acids: CASSDLRREAFF. Here the CDR3 DNA reads TGTGCCAGCAGTGACCTTCGGAGGGAAGCTTTCTTT. The J gene is TRBJ1-1, the V gene TRBV6-6; D unresolved. CDR1 and CDR2 (germline): MNHNY, SVGAGI (reference sequence). V was trimmed by 5 bases and J by 8 bases, leaving 12 bases between them. The CDR3 extends over 12 amino acids.

The V and J genes are TRBV6-5 and TRBJ1-1, with 7 bases lining up with TRBD1. V dropped 7 bases and J dropped 5; count of bases not matched to a gene: 10. This CDR3 region has 14 residues. CDR1 and CDR2 from the germline V gene are MNHEY and SVGAGI. The CDR3 protein is CASTLRQGSTEAFF. As DNA, the CDR3 is TGTGCCAGCACTTTAAGACAGGGTAGTACTGAAGCTTTCTTT.

CDR3 sequence reads: CATSRNPGQGNTEAFF. DNA of the CDR3: TGTGCCACCAGCAGGAACCCGGGACAAGGGAACACTGAAGCTTTCTTT. The chain joins TRBV15 to TRBJ1-1, with a weak D call TRBD1 (6 bases). Trimming removed 3 bases at V and 1 base at J, with 15 bases between. The CDR3 has 16 amino acids. Germline V CDR1 and CDR2: LNHNV, YYDKDF (reference sequence).

This chain links TRBV6-5 with TRBJ2-2, with 7 bases lining up with TRBD2. This CDR3 contains 14 residues. Germline trimming cut 6 bases from V and 0 bases from J; bases unmatched to any gene: 1. Per the germline V gene, CDR1 is MNHEY and CDR2 is SVGAGI. The CDR3 nucleotides read TGTGCCAGCAGAGCGGGAACGAACACCGGGGAGCTGTTTTTT. Its protein is CASRAGTNTGELFF.

V gene TRBV19 combines with J gene TRBJ1-2; D is possibly TRBD1 (5 bases). Germline V gives CDR1 LNHDA, CDR2 SQIVND (reference sequence). The V end was cut by 0 bases, the J end by 2 bases, with 13 bases between. This CDR3 comprises 16 residues. The CDR3 protein is CASSIEEGRLNYGYTF. CDR3 nucleotides: TGTGCCAGTAGTATAGAGGAGGGGCGGCTGAACTATGGCTACACCTTC.

The chain employs TRBV24-1 and TRBJ2-7; D perhaps matches TRBD1 (5 bases). Trimming pared 5 bases from V and 5 bases from J, leaving 15 bases between. This CDR3 has 14 residues. Germline lookup yields CDR1 KGHDR and CDR2 SFDVKD. Here the CDR3 DNA reads TGTGCCACCAGTGCAGGACACTTAACGGACGAGCAGTACTTC. It specifies CATSAGHLTDEQYF.

V is TRBV4-1 and J is TRBJ2-1, with D tentatively TRBD1 (5 bases). The CDR3 totals 15 residues. Germline V gene data show CDR1 as MGHRA and CDR2 as YSYEKL. V was pared by 4 bases and J by 4 bases, with 14 bases between. Here the CDR3 DNA reads TGCGCCAGCAGCCCCGACAGAGCTCCTTACAATGAGCAGTTCTTC. Amino acid sequence: CASSPDRAPYNEQFF.

Only one count was recorded for this clone. The chain employs TRBV24-1 and TRBJ2-1; D perhaps matches TRBD2 (5 bases). In germline, CDR1 is KGHDR, CDR2 SFDVKD. The germline V and J ends were trimmed by 7 bases and 9 bases, with 15 bases remaining between them. The CDR3 spans 13 residues. The CDR3 protein is CATRQGSAGEQFF. The CDR3 coding sequence is TGTGCCACCAGACAAGGGTCTGCGGGTGAGCAGTTCTTC.

The rearrangement joins TRBV12-5 to TRBJ1-1; TRBD1 is a possible D gene (5 bases). This CDR3 is built from 13 residues. V dropped 3 bases and J dropped 5 bases, with 10 bases sitting between them. Germline V gene sequence: CDR1 LGHNT, CDR2 FRNRAP. The CDR3 DNA reads TGTGCTAGTGGTTTAGGACACTATACTGAAGCTTTCTTT. Its protein product is CASGLGHYTEAFF.

J is TRBJ2-7 and V is TRBV10-1, with 7 nucleotides matching TRBD1. Germline-derived CDR1 and CDR2 are WNHNN and SYGVQD (reference sequence). The CDR3 consists of 15 residues. The V segment lost 2 bases and the J segment 5 bases; nucleotides outside the gene matches: 9. This CDR3 is CASSERQGVSDEQYF. DNA of the CDR3: TGCGCCAGCAGTGAGAGGCAGGGGGTATCTGACGAGCAGTACTTC.

The chain uses TRBV5-4 and TRBJ2-3, with 12 nucleotides matching TRBD2. CDR3 size: 16 residues. V dropped 3 bases and J dropped 0; count of bases not matched to a gene: 2. Per germline, CDR1 SGHNT and CDR2 YYREEE (reference sequence). This chain's CDR3 is CASSSLAGGSTDTQYF. The CDR3 DNA reads as TGTGCCAGCAGCTCGCTAGCGGGGGGGAGCACAGATACGCAGTATTTT.

The chain combines TRBV11-2 with TRBJ1-1, with TRBD1 as a possible D gene (5 bases). Germline V CDR1 and CDR2: SGHAT, FQNNGV. The CDR3 is 15 amino acids. Deletions cut 3 bases from V and 4 bases from J, with 15 bases between. The CDR3 spells CASSFFRGIGTEAFF. The CDR3 bases are TGTGCCAGCAGCTTCTTTAGGGGTATCGGCACTGAAGCTTTCTTT.

In DNA form, the CDR3 reads TGTGCCAGTTCGACCGGGACAGGTCCCTACGAGCAGTACTTC. Its translation is CASSTGTGPYEQYF. The chain carries TRBV19 and TRBJ2-7; TRBD1 matches 8 bases. This CDR3 has 14 residues. Trimming removed 8 bases from V and 2 bases from J; junction bases left unmatched: 8. Germline V gene data show CDR1 as LNHDA and CDR2 as SQIVND (reference sequence).

The chain recombines TRBV6-5 with TRBJ1-1; D is possibly TRBD1 (5 bases). V lost 7 bases and J 9 bases, leaving 15 bases between the germline ends. Germline CDR1 MNHEY, CDR2 SVGAGI. The CDR3 spans 12 residues. The CDR3 DNA follows: TGTGCCAGCACGGGCAGGGCAGGTAAAGCTTTCTTT. Translation gives CASTGRAGKAFF.

V gene TRBV3-1 (or the pseudogene TRBV3-2) combines with J gene TRBJ2-2; D remains unclear. CDR1 is LGHDT and CDR2 is YNNKEL in the germline V gene (reference sequence). The CDR3 runs 12 residues. V was shortened by 4 bases and J by 4 bases, with 4 bases between the two germline ends. The CDR3 nucleotides are TGTGCCAGCAGCCCCTCCACCGGGGAGCTGTTTTTT. As protein: CASSPSTGELFF.

V gene TRBV19 combines with J gene TRBJ1-5; D gene unclear. V was pared by 2 bases and J by 2 bases, with 4 bases between. This CDR3 has 13 residues. Germline-derived CDR1 and CDR2 are LNHDA and SQIVND (reference sequence). CDR3 loop: CASSIRGNQPQHF. CDR3 DNA sequence: TGTGCCAGTAGTATACGGGGCAATCAGCCCCAGCATTTT.

This chain connects TRBV19 to TRBJ2-7, with 10 positions matching TRBD2. The CDR3 runs 17 residues. V lost 1 base, J lost 1 base, and 7 bases stayed unmatched. Germline V gene data show CDR1 as LNHDA and CDR2 as SQIVND (reference sequence). The CDR3 nucleotides read TGTGCCAGTAGTATAGCCCTTGGACTAGCGGATTCCTACGAGCAGTACTTC. This encodes CASSIALGLADSYEQYF.

This chain links TRBV7-8 with TRBJ1-1; D remains unclear. V gave up 2 bases and J gave up 5 bases, with 12 bases separating them. Germline V CDR1 and CDR2: SGHVS, FQNEAQ. The CDR3 totals 14 residues. CDR3 nucleotides: TGTGCCAGCAGCTTATCCCGGGTAAGGACTGAAGCTTTCTTT. Translation gives CASSLSRVRTEAFF.

This clone appeared once. The chain is built from TRBV21-1 and TRBJ1-4; the D call TRBD1 from the table was never checked on the DNA. TRBV21-1 represents a pseudogene. This CDR3 comprises 16 residues. The chain's CDR3 is CASSKVGTGGHEKLFF. CDR3 DNA sequence: TGTGCCAGCAGCAAAGTAGGAACAGGGGGACATGAAAAACTGTTTTTT.

The chain has TRBV6-6 and TRBJ1-5; TRBD1 aligns across 8 bases. The CDR3 is 16 residues long. Per the germline V gene, CDR1 is MNHNY and CDR2 is SVGAGI (reference sequence). The junction had 4 bases not matched to a gene; V was cut back by 0 bases and J by 3 bases. The CDR3 DNA reads as TGTGCCAGCAGTTACTCAGCAGGGGGCATCAATCAGCCCCAGCATTTT. Residues: CASSYSAGGINQPQHF.